This T cell receptor beta chain was captured in a study of cytomegalovirus exposure and HLA in healthy donors. As to this clone: Its antigen is unknown.

The PCR was carried out with 60 Vbeta primers and 13 Jbeta primers. Assay: immunoSEQ multiplex PCR; the TCRdb copy retains only in-frame clones and omits some. The sample's table shows about 130,000 clones. Findings and limits, study-wide: The availability of immune exposure information extended only to CMV serostatus.

This TCR came from a woman aged 40 to 50 in good health and CMV-seropositive. Sequenced material: PBMCs.

The CDR3 spells CASSAEAGNTGELFF. The CDR3 DNA follows: TGTGCCAGCAGTGCTGAAGCAGGGAACACCGGGGAGCTGTTTTTT. V and J are TRBV6-4 and TRBJ2-2; D not resolved. CDR3 length: 15 amino acids. Germline lookup yields CDR1 MRHNA and CDR2 SNTAGT. The V and J ends lost 4 bases and 1 base respectively, with 10 bases between them.